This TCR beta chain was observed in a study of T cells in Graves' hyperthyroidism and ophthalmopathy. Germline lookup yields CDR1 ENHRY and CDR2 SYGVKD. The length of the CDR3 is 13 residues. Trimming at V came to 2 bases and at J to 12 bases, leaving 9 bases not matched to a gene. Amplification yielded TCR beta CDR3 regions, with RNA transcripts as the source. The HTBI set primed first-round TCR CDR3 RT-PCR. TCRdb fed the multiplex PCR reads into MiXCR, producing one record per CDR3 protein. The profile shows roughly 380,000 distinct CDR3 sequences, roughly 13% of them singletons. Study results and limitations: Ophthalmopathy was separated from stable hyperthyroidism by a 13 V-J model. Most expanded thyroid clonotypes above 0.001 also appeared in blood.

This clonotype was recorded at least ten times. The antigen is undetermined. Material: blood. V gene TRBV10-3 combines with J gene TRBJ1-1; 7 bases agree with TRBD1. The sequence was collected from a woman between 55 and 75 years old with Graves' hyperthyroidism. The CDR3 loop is CAISEDRDSVTFF. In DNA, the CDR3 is TGTGCCATCAGTGAGGACAGGGATTCAGTTACTTTCTTT.